The entry below gives a single T cell receptor beta chain sequence along with its context. Antigen unknown. Those CD8+ T cells considered naive were CD45RO-CCR7+CD27+CD95-. This sample is drawn from a study of CXCR3-negative and CXCR3-positive naive CD8 T cells. Across the study: The dataset comprises about 150 million TRB reads in total, with about 1.5 +/- 0.3 million reads per library. Study-wide findings and caveats: CXCR3-negative and CXCR3-positive naive cells shared comparable TRBV-TRBJ usage, but memory cells did not. More hydrophobic TRB CDR3s occurred in CXCR3-positive than in CXCR3-negative naive cells.

The CDR3 has 15 amino acids. CDR1 MDHEN and CDR2 SYDVKM come from the germline V gene. Preparation of TRB cDNA libraries relied on 5' RACE carrying UMI labels. Reprocessing the 5' RACE reads, TCRdb reports a single entry for every CDR3 protein and omits DNA. The sample totals about 120,000 distinct CDR3 sequences. The chain links TRBV28 to TRBJ2-1; TCRdb indicates TRBD2, and absent DNA this call remains unverified. Sequenced material: naive CXCR3+ CD8+ T cells from blood. Subset here: CD45RO-CCR7+CD27+CD95- naive CD8+ T cells expressing CXCR3 (TNR3+). The clonotype comes from a human donor in good health. Some clones in this sample may be carry-over from other donors' samples. The CDR3: CASSRYWTSANEQFF.